This is a list of T cell receptor beta chains from one sample in a study of T-cell memory formation after mild COVID-19. TCRdb re-called the 5' RACE reads with MiXCR, one entry per CDR3 protein. The data show about 430,000 distinct CDR3 sequences, about 20% seen once. The sequencing sample was made of PBMCs or a T cell subset sorted from them (not recorded which). These receptors all come from a man between 18 and 35 years old who had mild COVID-19 (a few samples of this study predate the infection). Cell type and time point are not known. CDR3s include the opening cysteine and the closing phenylalanine or tryptophan. A D gene is named only where the DNA matches it firmly. Expanded clones are given a class, and other clones once, few, many or no size at all.

size	V	D	J	DNA	CDR3
few	TRBV7-2	-	TRBJ1-2	TGTGCCAGCAGCTTATATGCATTGTATGGCTACACCTTC	CASSLYALYGYTF
-	TRBV29-1	-	TRBJ1-1	TGCAGCGTTGAACGGACTGGTTTGAACACTGAAGCTTTCTTT	CSVERTGLNTEAFF
-	TRBV5-6	-	TRBJ1-2	TGTGCCAGCAGCTTGGGGCCGCAGGGCTACACCTTC	CASSLGPQGYTF
few	TRBV14	-	TRBJ1-3	TGTGCCAGCAGCCAAGCGTACGGAGCCGGAAACACCATATATTTT	CASSQAYGAGNTIYF
-	TRBV20-1	TRBD1	TRBJ2-6	TGCAGTGCTAGTGTTGAGGGGGCAAGTGGGTCTGGGGCCAACGTCCTGACTTTC	CSASVEGASGSGANVLTF
-	TRBV7-2	-	TRBJ2-7	TGTGCCAGCAGCTTAGTCGCCAGAATCGGTTACGAGCAGTACTTC	CASSLVARIGYEQYF
few	TRBV7-9	-	TRBJ2-1	TGTGCCAGCAGCTTAGTGGGGTATTCGAATGAGCAGTTCTTC	CASSLVGYSNEQFF
-	TRBV5-6	-	TRBJ1-2	TGTGCCAGCAGCCACCGGGACAAGACCCTCTATGGCTACACCTTC	CASSHRDKTLYGYTF
-	TRBV27	TRBD1	TRBJ2-7	TGTGCCAGCAGTTTATCGTGGACAGGGTTCCACGAGCAGTACTTC	CASSLSWTGFHEQYF
few	TRBV6-5	-	TRBJ1-2	TGTGCCAGCAGTTCGACTGGCAGGGTGGGCTATGGCTACACCTTC	CASSSTGRVGYGYTF
-	TRBV7-6	-	TRBJ1-1	TGTGCCAGCAGCACGGGCTTGGGTGAAGCTTTCTTT	CASSTGLGEAFF
-	TRBV7-9	-	TRBJ1-5	TGTGCCAGCAGCAATGGACCGAGTACTAGCAATCAGCCCCAGCATTTT	CASSNGPSTSNQPQHF
few	TRBV7-9	-	TRBJ1-2	TGTGCCAGCAGCTTTGAGTCCCAGGGTGGCTACACCTTC	CASSFESQGGYTF
many	TRBV6-2/TRBV6-3	-	TRBJ2-7	TGTGCCAGCAGTTCCCCTTGGTCCTACGAGCAGTACTTC	CASSSPWSYEQYF
-	TRBV6-1	-	TRBJ1-1	TGTGCCAGCAGTGGTAACAGGGTTTTTATGAACACTGAAGCTTTCTTT	CASSGNRVFMNTEAFF
-	TRBV4-3	-	TRBJ1-1	TGCGCCAGCAGCCCCCGGGCTCAGGCCTACACTGAAGCTTTCTTT	CASSPRAQAYTEAFF
few	TRBV12-3/TRBV12-4	TRBD2	TRBJ2-3	TGTGCCAGCCGCCGGTTTGCTAGCGGGCGCCCGGATACGCAGTATTTT	CASRRFASGRPDTQYF
-	TRBV7-9	-	TRBJ2-5	TGTGCCAGCAGCCCCGACTCTCTCGAGACCCAGTACTTC	CASSPDSLETQYF
-	TRBV15	-	TRBJ1-2	TGTGCAACCAGCAGTAAGGGTGTCTACACCTTC	CATSSKGVYTF
-	TRBV6-5	-	TRBJ1-1	TGTGCCAGCAGTTACTCTCCCATGAACACTGAAGCTTTCTTT	CASSYSPMNTEAFF
few	TRBV5-4	-	TRBJ2-1	TGTGCCAGCAGCTTGGAGGGGGTCTACAATGAGCAGTTCTTC	CASSLEGVYNEQFF
many	TRBV28	-	TRBJ1-1	TGTGCCAGCAGTCGGTTTCCAGGGGATTGGACTGAAGCTTTCTTT	CASSRFPGDWTEAFF
-	TRBV11-2	-	TRBJ2-5	TGTGCCAGCAGCTTACTCGGGGTAGGGGAGACCCAGTACTTC	CASSLLGVGETQYF
many	TRBV5-1	TRBD2	TRBJ2-5	TGCGCCAGCAGCATGGGACTAGTGAACAAAGAGACCCAGTACTTC	CASSMGLVNKETQYF
-	TRBV2	TRBD1	TRBJ2-7	TGTGCCAGCGGCAGGACAGGGTTCTCGGTGCAGTACTTC	CASGRTGFSVQYF
-	TRBV30	TRBD2	TRBJ2-1	TGTGCCTGGAGCCCCAGGACTAGCGGGGTCTACAATGAGCAGTTCTTC	CAWSPRTSGVYNEQFF
few	TRBV7-2	TRBD1	TRBJ2-2	TGTGCCAGCAGATCGACAGGGACCGGGGAGCTGTTTTTT	CASRSTGTGELFF
-	TRBV2	-	TRBJ2-3	TGTGCCACAGGGGCCCACCCCCGGACAGATACGCAGTATTTT	CATGAHPRTDTQYF
few	TRBV5-1	TRBD2	TRBJ2-7	TGCGCCAGCAGCCCGCTAACTAGCGGGGCTTACGAGCAGTACTTC	CASSPLTSGAYEQYF
-	TRBV4-3	TRBD2	TRBJ2-1	TGCGCCAGCAGCCAAGAAGGGACTAGCGGGGTGGATGAGCAGTTCTTC	CASSQEGTSGVDEQFF
many	TRBV10-3	TRBD1	TRBJ2-5	TGTGCCATCAAAGGAGGGACAGGGCAAGAGACCCAGTACTTC	CAIKGGTGQETQYF
-	TRBV2	-	TRBJ1-5	TGTGCCAGCAGCTCCCAGGGGTATAGCGATCAGCCCCAGCATTTT	CASSSQGYSDQPQHF
-	TRBV24-1	-	TRBJ2-3	TGTGCCACCAGAGGCCCAGATACGCAGTATTTT	CATRGPDTQYF
few	TRBV4-1	TRBD2	TRBJ2-2	TGCGCCAGCAGCCACTCTCGGCGAGCGGGGGCGGTCGGGGAGCTGTTTTTT	CASSHSRRAGAVGELFF
few	TRBV6-2/TRBV6-3	-	TRBJ2-2	TGTGCCAGCAGTTACTCTCTTACTAACACCGGGGAGCTGTTTTTT	CASSYSLTNTGELFF
-	TRBV5-5	-	TRBJ2-4	TGTGCCAGCAGCCGCGGGTATCAAAACATTCAGTACTTC	CASSRGYQNIQYF
-	TRBV4-2	-	TRBJ2-3	TGTGCCAGCAGCCCCCGGGGAAGCCTGGGGGGAGGCGGCACAGATACGCAGTATTTT	CASSPRGSLGGGGTDTQYF